Listed here are 28 T cell receptor beta chains from one sample, sequenced in a study of long-term antiretroviral therapy in people with HIV. Version v3.0 of the immunoSEQ assay ran at survey level. Some clones are missing from TCRdb's copy, which holds only in-frame ones; the method was immunoSEQ multiplex PCR. The table has 25,000 to 30,000 clones, over 80% seen once; the top ten hold over 9%. Sequencing was performed on unsorted PBMCs, taken almost 2.9 years after starting antiretroviral therapy. Every receptor here comes from a man aged 25 to 45 with HIV.

This rearrangement joins TRBV30 to TRBJ2-5; D may be TRBD1 (6 bases). Germline values: CDR1 GTSNPN, CDR2 SVGIG (reference sequence). This CDR3 has 14 amino acids. V lost 5 bases and J lost 2, with 15 bases in between. CDR3 loop: CAWASPGQQETQYF. For the CDR3, the DNA is TGTGCCTGGGCCAGTCCGGGACAACAAGAGACCCAGTACTTC.

The J gene is TRBJ2-7, the V gene TRBV21-1; the D call TRBD1 from the table was never checked on the DNA. TRBV21-1 is a pseudogene. CDR3 length: 18 amino acids. CDR3 sequence reads: CASSKKSGRDRTSSEQYF. In DNA form, the CDR3 reads TGTGCCAGCAGCAAAAAATCAGGGCGGGACAGGACGTCGTCCGAGCAGTACTTC.

CDR3 loop: CASSKARAGGVHVEQYF. The CDR3 bases are TGTGCCAGCAGCAAAGCGCGAGCGGGCGGGGTCCATGTCGAGCAGTACTTC. The rearrangement uses TRBV21-1 and TRBJ2-7; the tabulated D call, TRBD2, remains unverified against the DNA. TRBV21-1 is described as a pseudogene. CDR3 size: 17 residues.

The V and J genes are TRBV28 and TRBJ1-2; D is ambiguous. This CDR3 contains 12 residues. Germline V lookup: CDR1 MDHEN, CDR2 SYDVKM. V was pared by 4 bases and J by 6 bases, with 9 bases between. Here the CDR3 reads CASSSDTHGYTF. The CDR3, as DNA: TGTGCCAGCAGTTCAGACACCCATGGCTACACCTTC.

The CDR3 sequence: CASSLNGFAYEQYF. CDR3 nucleotide sequence: TGCGCCAGCAGCTTGAACGGGTTTGCCTACGAGCAGTACTTC. This sequence joins TRBV5-1 and TRBJ2-7, with D unresolved. This CDR3 is built from 14 residues. The germline gives CDR1 SGHRS, CDR2 YFSETQ. Trimming cost V 1 base and J 2 bases, with 10 bases left between them. Combining the CDR3 with reference TRBV5-1 and TRBJ2-7 gives the whole variable domain KAGVTQTPRYLIKTRGQQVTLSCSPISGHRSVSWYQQTPGQGLQFLFEYFSETQRNKGNFPGRFSGRQFSNSRSEMNVSTLELGDSALYLCASSLNGFAYEQYFGPGTRLTVT.

This clone has only a few counts. The CDR3 reads CASSYVPGSQPQHF. The CDR3 DNA reads TGTGCCAGCAGTTACGTGCCAGGGAGTCAGCCCCAGCATTTT. The chain has TRBV6-5 and TRBJ1-5; a weak D match, TRBD1 (5 bases). The CDR3 spans 14 residues. Germline V CDR1 and CDR2: MNHEY, SVGAGI. The V end lost 2 bases, the J end lost 6 bases, and 11 bases lay between the germline ends.

The chain couples TRBV6-6 to TRBJ2-5, with D uncertain. The germline CDR1 and CDR2 sequences are MNHNY and SVGAGI (reference sequence). The CDR3 has 12 amino acids. Trimming stripped 6 bases from V and 5 bases from J, with 10 bases between. CDR3 residues: CASSKDWETQYF. CDR3 coding DNA: TGTGCCAGCAGCAAGGATTGGGAGACCCAGTACTTC.

The V call is TRBV28, the J call TRBJ2-7; 7 bases match TRBD1. CDR1 is MDHEN and CDR2 is SYDVKM in the germline V gene. CDR3 size: 13 residues. V lost 5 bases to trimming and J lost 3 bases; unmatched junction nucleotides: 4. This CDR3 reads CASSPGTVYEQYF. DNA of the CDR3: TGTGCCAGCAGTCCCGGGACAGTCTACGAGCAGTACTTC.

This chain uses TRBV6-6 with TRBJ1-6, with D possibly being TRBD1 (5 bases). Deletions cut 3 bases from V and 8 bases from J, with 14 bases between. Germline-derived CDR1 and CDR2 are MNHNY and SVGAGI (reference sequence). This CDR3 is built from 15 residues. The CDR3 loop reads CASSYGPGGDSPLHF. Here the CDR3 DNA reads TGTGCCAGCAGTTATGGGCCTGGAGGGGATTCACCCCTCCACTTT.

The chain links TRBV6-5 to TRBJ1-2; 7 positions agree with TRBD1. Germline-derived CDR1 and CDR2 are MNHEY and SVGAGI. J was trimmed by 3 bases and V by 0 bases; bases with no gene match: 7. The length of the CDR3 is 16 residues. The CDR3: CASSYSRGREYYGYTF. CDR3 nucleotides: TGTGCCAGCAGTTACTCAAGGGGGCGTGAGTACTATGGCTACACCTTC.

This chain links TRBV19 with TRBJ2-5; D is ambiguous. Deletions cut 3 bases from V and 2 bases from J, with 7 bases between. The CDR3 is made up of 13 amino acids. Looked up from germline, CDR1 is LNHDA and CDR2 is SQIVND (reference sequence). The CDR3 region has the DNA TGTGCCAGTAGTATCTTTGAACAAGAGACCCAGTACTTC. It specifies CASSIFEQETQYF.

This clone has just a few counts. The chain employs TRBV10-3 and TRBJ2-1, with 9 bases that match TRBD2. The trim removed 0 bases at V and 3 bases at J, leaving 6 bases unmatched. CDR1 and CDR2 (germline): ENHRY, SYGVKD. The CDR3 loop spans 17 amino acids. This CDR3 reads CAISESMASGDYNEQFF. The CDR3 nucleotides are TGTGCCATCAGTGAGTCGATGGCTAGCGGGGACTACAATGAGCAGTTCTTC.

This clone was picked up one time. The chain links TRBV7-9 to TRBJ2-5; no clear D. The CDR3 length is 12 residues. Per germline, CDR1 SEHNR and CDR2 FQNEAQ (reference sequence). Trimming removed 8 bases at V and 1 base at J, with 8 bases between. This CDR3 is CASRHVQETQYF. CDR3 coding DNA: TGTGCCAGCCGGCACGTCCAAGAGACCCAGTACTTC.

The rearrangement joins TRBV28 to TRBJ1-2; 8 bases map to TRBD1. The CDR3 runs to 15 residues. With 8 bases clipped from V and 3 bases from J, the junction kept 11 bases outside the gene matches. Germline values: CDR1 MDHEN, CDR2 SYDVKM. The CDR3 loop reads CASFPTQGADYGYTF. The DNA of the CDR3 is TGTGCCAGCTTCCCAACCCAGGGGGCGGACTATGGCTACACCTTC.

Comments on this clone: At one boundary the junction diverges from the germline segment, which might be a read error. The chain is built from TRBV7-9 and TRBJ2-3; TRBD2 is a possible D gene (5 bases). CDR1 SEHNR and CDR2 FQNEAQ come from the germline V gene (reference sequence). CDR3 length equals 14 residues. Here the CDR3 DNA reads TGTGCCAGCAGCCTAGCTGCTAGCACAGATACGCAGTATTTT. Its protein is CASSLAASTDTQYF.

The rearrangement uses TRBV29-1 and TRBJ1-1; D not certain. This CDR3 spans 15 amino acids. Germline CDR1 reads SQVTM; CDR2 reads ANQGSEA. V was pared by 5 bases and J by 2 bases, with 18 bases between. CDR3 protein: CSVREIQIPNTEAFF. The DNA of the CDR3 is TGCAGCGTTAGGGAGATTCAGATACCTAACACTGAAGCTTTCTTT. The full variable domain, its missing parts supplied by reference TRBV29-1 and TRBJ1-1, is SAVISQKPSRDICQRGTSLTIQCQVDSQVTMMFWYRQQPGQSLTLIATANQGSEATYESGFVIDKFPISRPNLTFSTLTVSNMSPEDSSIYLCSVREIQIPNTEAFFGQGTRLTVV.

This clone showed up just a few times. V is TRBV6-5 and J is TRBJ1-5; a possible D gene is TRBD1 (6 bases). The CDR3 runs to 16 residues. Trimming shortened V by 4 bases and J by 4 bases, and 17 bases separated the two germline ends. Germline loops: CDR1 MNHEY, CDR2 SVGAGI. Here the CDR3 reads CASSLEYGGKNQPQHF. The CDR3 DNA sequence: TGTGCCAGCAGTTTGGAGTACGGGGGCAAGAATCAGCCCCAGCATTTT.

The chain employs TRBV6-5 and TRBJ1-2, with 7 bases fitting TRBD1. CDR3 length equals 13 residues. Germline V gives CDR1 MNHEY, CDR2 SVGAGI. V trimming: 0 bases; J trimming: 7 bases; junction bases outside the gene matches: 2. CDR3 nucleotide sequence: TGTGCCAGCAGTTACTCAGGGGGCGGTGGCTACACCTTC. It is translated as CASSYSGGGGYTF.

The chain has TRBV13 and TRBJ2-1; possibly TRBD2 for D (5 bases). V was cut by 5 bases and J by 5 bases, with 19 bases left in between. The germline V gene encodes CDR1 PRHDT and CDR2 FYEKMQ (reference sequence). This CDR3 contains 16 residues. CDR3 protein: CASSNLNGGPNNEQFF. The CDR3 coding sequence is TGTGCCAGCAGCAATTTAAACGGAGGACCTAACAATGAGCAGTTCTTC.

Only a few counts were recorded for this clone. The V and J genes are TRBV19 and TRBJ1-5; D is ambiguous. The V gene's germline CDR1 is LNHDA and CDR2 SQIVND (reference sequence). Trimming stripped 5 bases from V and 3 bases from J, with 11 bases between. The CDR3 is 14 amino acids. The CDR3 loop is CASSVREFNQPQHF. In DNA, the CDR3 is TGTGCCAGTAGTGTACGGGAATTCAATCAGCCCCAGCATTTT.

This clone came up once. The CDR3 loop is CASSLGGTETQYF. CDR3 bases: TGTGCCAGCAGCTTGGGTGGTACGGAGACCCAGTACTTC. This chain links TRBV7-9 with TRBJ2-5; no reliable D call. The V gene's germline CDR1 is SEHNR and CDR2 FQNEAQ (reference sequence). The CDR3 contains 13 residues. Trimming left V 3 bases short and J 5 bases short, with 10 bases between.

This clone was detected a few times. The rearrangement links TRBV28 to TRBJ1-5; D gene unclear. V was cut by 6 bases and J by 0 bases, with 9 bases left in between. The CDR3 has 14 amino acids. Germline assignment: CDR1 MDHEN and CDR2 SYDVKM. CDR3 DNA: TGTGCCAGCAGGGCGGAGTATAGCAATCAGCCCCAGCATTTT. Translation: CASRAEYSNQPQHF.

V is TRBV7-9 and J is TRBJ1-5, with D perhaps matching TRBD1 (6 bases). This CDR3 region has 16 residues. Germline assignment: CDR1 SEHNR and CDR2 FQNEAQ (reference sequence). V was trimmed by 5 bases and J by 3 bases, leaving 17 bases between them. CDR3 residues: CASSRGGVWDNQPQHF. Here the CDR3 DNA reads TGTGCCAGCAGCCGTGGGGGCGTCTGGGACAATCAGCCCCAGCATTTT.

The chain uses TRBV5-4 and TRBJ1-2, with 7 bases matching TRBD1. The V gene end was trimmed by 0 bases and the J gene end by 3 bases; junction bases not matched to a gene: 8. This CDR3 has 16 amino acids. Per the germline V gene, CDR1 is SGHNT and CDR2 is YYREEE (reference sequence). The CDR3 protein is CASSLAQTGLYYGYTF. The CDR3 DNA reads TGTGCCAGCAGCTTGGCCCAGACAGGGCTTTACTATGGCTACACCTTC.

This rearrangement joins TRBV6-5 to TRBJ2-1, with 8 bases that match TRBD2. The V and J ends lost 4 bases and 2 bases, in that order; junction bases with no gene match: 1. The CDR3 sequence is 14 residues long. Germline lookup yields CDR1 MNHEY and CDR2 SVGAGI. Written as DNA, the CDR3 is TGTGCCAGCAGTTCGGGGGGGACCTACAATGAGCAGTTCTTC. It yields the protein CASSSGGTYNEQFF.

This clone has more than one count but fewer than ten. The chain joins TRBV11-2 to TRBJ1-5; possible D gene TRBD1, 5 bases. CDR1 and CDR2 (germline): SGHAT, FQNNGV. V lost 3 bases to trimming and J lost 6 bases, with 12 bases between them. There are 14 residues in the CDR3. The DNA of the CDR3 is TGTGCCAGCAGCTTCGCCGTGCAGGGTCAGCCCCAGCATTTT. It specifies CASSFAVQGQPQHF.

The chain couples TRBV5-1 to TRBJ1-6; D gene unclear. CDR1 and CDR2 from the germline V gene are SGHRS and YFSETQ. The CDR3 sequence is 17 residues long. The V end lost 0 bases, the J end lost 4 bases, and 14 bases lay between the germline ends. CDR3 in amino acids: CASSLVVQAKYNSPLHF. The CDR3 nucleotides read TGCGCCAGCAGCTTGGTTGTACAAGCCAAGTATAATTCACCCCTCCACTTT. The variable domain in full, completed from reference TRBV5-1 and TRBJ1-6, reads KAGVTQTPRYLIKTRGQQVTLSCSPISGHRSVSWYQQTPGQGLQFLFEYFSETQRNKGNFPGRFSGRQFSNSRSEMNVSTLELGDSALYLCASSLVVQAKYNSPLHFGNGTRLTVT.

The rearrangement links TRBV5-4 to TRBJ2-1; possibly TRBD2 for D (5 bases). This CDR3 has 14 residues. From germline, CDR1 is SGHNT and CDR2 YYREEE (reference sequence). V lost 4 bases, J lost 5 bases, and 13 bases lay in between. This CDR3 is CASSRTGDNNEQFF. Written as DNA, the CDR3 is TGTGCCAGCAGCAGGACCGGGGATAACAATGAGCAGTTCTTC.